This is a list of T cell receptor beta chains from one sample in a study of blood T cell repertoires in COVID-19. The repertoire was sequenced with immunoSEQ multiplex PCR; TCRdb's copy has only in-frame clones and lacks some. The table has fewer than 110,000 clones, about 89% seen once. Sequencing was performed on peripheral blood. All receptors derive from a young woman with acute or convalescent COVID-19. The conserved cysteine and the conserved F or W are not part of the CDR3 here. The order of the fields is V gene, clone size, J gene, CDR3 protein. Clone sizes are given selectively: once, few, many, or a class where the clone is expanded.

V gene: TRBV2; clone size: -; J gene: TRBJ2-1; CDR3 protein: ASSPKDRAGAYNEQF
V gene: TRBV7-2; clone size: -; J gene: TRBJ2-3; CDR3 protein: ASSFPLAGGPTDTQY
V gene: TRBV14; clone size: -; J gene: TRBJ1-2; CDR3 protein: ASSQDQRRINYGYT
V gene: TRBV6-5; clone size: -; J gene: TRBJ2-7; CDR3 protein: ASSRTSGTYEQY
V gene: TRBV6-5; clone size: -; J gene: TRBJ1-1; CDR3 protein: ASSMQGANTEAF
V gene: TRBV27; clone size: -; J gene: TRBJ1-5; CDR3 protein: ASSLSISGQPQH
V gene: TRBV2; clone size: -; J gene: TRBJ1-2; CDR3 protein: ASSKDRWQNYGYT
V gene: TRBV10-3; clone size: once; J gene: TRBJ2-5; CDR3 protein: AIRDDRGTLGETQY
V gene: TRBV4-2; clone size: -; J gene: TRBJ2-5; CDR3 protein: ASSQEWGPGTQY
V gene: TRBV27; clone size: -; J gene: TRBJ1-2; CDR3 protein: ASSSSGTGGFYGYT
V gene: TRBV7-8; clone size: -; J gene: TRBJ2-2; CDR3 protein: ASSFGTGVTGELF
V gene: TRBV10-2; clone size: -; J gene: TRBJ2-3; CDR3 protein: ASRDRSGGATDTQY
V gene: TRBV5-5; clone size: -; J gene: TRBJ2-1; CDR3 protein: ASSYLGRGAVDEQF
V gene: TRBV11-1; clone size: once; J gene: TRBJ2-7; CDR3 protein: ASSFGTGQEQY
V gene: TRBV6-2/TRBV6-3; clone size: few; J gene: TRBJ2-3; CDR3 protein: ASSPPSGMDTQY
V gene: TRBV9; clone size: -; J gene: TRBJ2-3; CDR3 protein: ASSAVDRGGTDTQY